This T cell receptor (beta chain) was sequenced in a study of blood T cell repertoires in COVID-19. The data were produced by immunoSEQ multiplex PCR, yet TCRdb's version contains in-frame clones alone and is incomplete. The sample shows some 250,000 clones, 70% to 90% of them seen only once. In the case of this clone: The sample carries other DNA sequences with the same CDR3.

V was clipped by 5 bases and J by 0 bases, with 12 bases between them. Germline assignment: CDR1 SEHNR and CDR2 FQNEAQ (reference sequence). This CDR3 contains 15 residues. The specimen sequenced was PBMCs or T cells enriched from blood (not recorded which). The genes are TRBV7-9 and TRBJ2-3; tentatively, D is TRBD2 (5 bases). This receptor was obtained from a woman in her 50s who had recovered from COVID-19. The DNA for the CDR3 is TGTGCCAGCAGCCCCCCCGGGATTAGCACAGATACGCAGTATTTT. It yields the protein CASSPPGISTDTQYF.